One sample yielded the 25 T cell receptor beta chains listed below, sequenced in a study of control samples from healthy donors and cancer patients. Profiling relied on immunoSEQ multiplex PCR, and the TCRdb table lists in-frame clones only, not all of them. The top ten hold under 15% of the sample, which has more than 140,000 clones, 90% to 95% seen once. Material: blood. The origin of the receptors is a man aged 40-49 years in good health.

In nucleotides, the CDR3 is TGTGCCTCCCAGGACAGGGACAATTCTGGGGCCAACGTCCTGACTTTC. The encoded protein is CASQDRDNSGANVLTF. V and J are TRBV7-9 and TRBJ2-6; 8 bases align to TRBD1. Germline V lookup: CDR1 SEHNR, CDR2 FQNEAQ (reference sequence). Trimming removed 11 bases from V and 1 base from J; junction bases left unmatched: 10. CDR3 size: 16 residues.

The CDR3, as DNA: TGTGCCAGCAGCGTAGTTCCCTCACAGGGGGCTGGAAACACCATATATTTT. It codes for CASSVVPSQGAGNTIYF. The gene calls are TRBV9 and TRBJ1-3, with 8 bases lining up with TRBD1. With 0 bases clipped from V and 2 bases from J, the junction kept 7 bases outside the gene matches. Germline-derived CDR1 and CDR2 are SGDLS and YYNGEE. This CDR3 has 17 residues.

The rearrangement links TRBV2 to TRBJ1-5, with no clear D. With 0 bases removed from V and 0 bases from J, the gap between germline ends came to 9 bases. The CDR3 totals 16 residues. CDR1 is SNHLY, CDR2 FYNNEI, per germline. The CDR3 spells CASSEALRNSNQPQHF. The CDR3 DNA follows: TGTGCCAGCAGTGAAGCGCTTAGGAATAGCAATCAGCCCCAGCATTTT. The full variable domain, completed using reference TRBV2 and TRBJ1-5, is EPEVTQTPSHQVTQMGQEVILRCVPISNHLYFYWYRQILGQKVEFLVSFYNNEISEKSEIFDDQFSVERPDGSNFTLKIRSTKLEDSAMYFCASSEALRNSNQPQHFGDGTRLSIL.

This chain joins TRBV5-5 and TRBJ2-1, with 14 positions matching TRBD2. The junction had 7 bases not matched to a gene; V was cut back by 0 bases and J by 8 bases. CDR3 length: 17 residues. The germline CDR1 and CDR2 sequences are SGHKS and YYEKEE (reference sequence). In DNA, the CDR3 is TGTGCCAGCAGCTTGGTCGGGAGGACTAGCGGGAGGCATGAGCAGTTCTTC. As protein: CASSLVGRTSGRHEQFF.

V usage is TRBV7-9 and J usage is TRBJ1-1; no definite D call. This CDR3 contains 14 residues. V lost 5 bases and J 0 bases, leaving 10 bases between the germline ends. From germline, CDR1 is SEHNR and CDR2 FQNEAQ (reference sequence). CDR3 nucleotide sequence: TGTGCCAGCAGCATCGAGAGCATGAACACTGAAGCTTTCTTT. Amino acid sequence: CASSIESMNTEAFF.

This sequence joins TRBV6-5 and TRBJ1-5; 10 positions agree with TRBD1. The CDR3 spans 15 residues. Trimming removed 6 bases from V and 5 bases from J; junction bases left unmatched: 7. Germline CDR1 MNHEY, CDR2 SVGAGI. CDR3 nucleotide sequence: TGTGCCAGCAGAGGGGGACAGGGGAGGGATCAGCCCCAGCATTTT. Amino acids: CASRGGQGRDQPQHF.

The V gene is TRBV18, the J gene TRBJ2-2; 9 bases are a match to TRBD1. Germline values: CDR1 KGHSH, CDR2 LQKENI. The V segment lost 3 bases and the J segment 1 base; nucleotides outside the gene matches: 3. This CDR3 region has 16 residues. This chain's CDR3 is CASSPSGQGNTGELFF. The DNA for the CDR3 is TGTGCCAGCTCACCTTCGGGACAGGGGAACACCGGGGAGCTGTTTTTT. The variable domain in full, with the rest retrieved from reference TRBV18 and TRBJ2-2, is NAGVMQNPRHLVRRRGQEARLRCSPMKGHSHVYWYRQLPEEGLKFMVYLQKENIIDESGMPKERFSAEFPKEGPSILRIQQVVRGDSAAYFCASSPSGQGNTGELFFGEGSRLTVL.

The gene calls are TRBV5-1 and TRBJ2-7; no definite D call. Germline V gene data show CDR1 as SGHRS and CDR2 as YFSETQ. This CDR3 comprises 14 residues. V lost 4 bases to trimming and J lost 5 bases, with 16 bases between them. The CDR3 DNA is TGCGCCAGCAGCCGCCACAGAGTCGTCGACGAGCAGTACTTC. Its translation is CASSRHRVVDEQYF.

V and J are TRBV5-8 and TRBJ1-1; D uncertain. CDR1 is SGHTS, CDR2 YDEGEE, per germline. This CDR3 comprises 13 residues. Trimming took 5 bases from V and 3 from J, leaving 11 bases between them. CDR3 sequence (DNA): TGTGCCAGCAGTTCGCAACCCTACACTGAAGCTTTCTTT. Amino acids: CASSSQPYTEAFF.

V gene TRBV10-3 combines with J gene TRBJ1-4; D is possibly TRBD1 (5 bases). V was trimmed by 3 bases and J by 4 bases, leaving 9 bases between them. Germline V gene sequence: CDR1 ENHRY, CDR2 SYGVKD. The CDR3 is 14 residues long. This chain's CDR3 is CAISERGVNEKLFF. CDR3 bases: TGTGCCATCAGTGAAAGAGGGGTTAATGAAAAACTGTTTTTT.

The rearrangement links TRBV18 to TRBJ1-4; TRBD1 agrees at 7 bases. There are 15 residues in the CDR3. J was trimmed by 7 bases and V by 2 bases; bases with no gene match: 7. The V gene's germline CDR1 is KGHSH and CDR2 LQKENI. CDR3 DNA: TGTGCCAGCTCACCAAGGGCCGCAGGGGGTGAAAAACTGTTTTTT. Translation gives CASSPRAAGGEKLFF.

The count of this clone is one. V is TRBV4-1 and J is TRBJ1-6, with D possibly being TRBD1 (5 bases). Germline CDR1 MGHRA, CDR2 YSYEKL. The CDR3 runs 15 residues. V was cut by 1 base and J by 6 bases, with 10 bases left in between. The CDR3 is CASSQGVGLNSPLHF. In DNA form, the CDR3 reads TGCGCCAGCAGCCAAGGGGTGGGACTTAATTCACCCCTCCACTTT.

The V and J genes are TRBV18 and TRBJ2-7; D may be TRBD2 (5 bases). Trimming shortened V by 5 bases and J by 2 bases, and 13 bases separated the two germline ends. Per germline, CDR1 KGHSH and CDR2 LQKENI. The CDR3 sequence is 14 residues long. The DNA of the CDR3 is TGTGCCAGCTCAGCCATTAGCGACACCTACGAGCAGTACTTC. Amino acid sequence: CASSAISDTYEQYF.

The CDR3 nucleotides are TGTGCCAGTAGCCCTCGGGGACAGGGGGCAAGTCAGCCCCAGCATTTT. Its translation: CASSPRGQGASQPQHF. The V gene is TRBV19, the J gene TRBJ1-5; TRBD1 matches at 12 bases. Trimming cost V 6 bases and J 6 bases; bases outside gene matches: 9. CDR1 LNHDA and CDR2 SQIVND come from the germline V gene (reference sequence). The CDR3 covers 16 residues.

V gene TRBV15 combines with J gene TRBJ1-5, with 10 nucleotides matching TRBD1. Trimming at V came to 0 bases and at J to 7 bases, leaving 9 bases not matched to a gene. The CDR3 length is 17 residues. Per germline, CDR1 LNHNV and CDR2 YYDKDF (reference sequence). CDR3 coding DNA: TGTGCCACCAGCAGAGATTCAAGGGGGACAGGGGAACAGCCCCAGCATTTT. It specifies CATSRDSRGTGEQPQHF.

V is TRBV9 and J is TRBJ1-3, with D possibly matching TRBD1 (5 bases). V was pared by 0 bases and J by 0 bases, with 13 bases between. There are 17 residues in the CDR3. Germline V gene data show CDR1 as SGDLS and CDR2 as YYNGEE. DNA for the CDR3: TGTGCCAGCAGCGTAGGTAGGAGAGACAGCTCTGGAAACACCATATATTTT. It specifies CASSVGRRDSSGNTIYF.

CDR3 bases: TGTGCCAGCAGCCAAGCTTCGGGGGCGGGAGGAGATACGCAGTATTTT. As protein: CASSQASGAGGDTQYF. This chain connects TRBV5-4 to TRBJ2-3; 8 bases agree with TRBD2. Germline CDR1 and CDR2: SGHNT and YYREEE (reference sequence). Losses at the gene ends were 4 bases for V and 5 bases for J; bases not matched to a gene: 12. The CDR3 extends over 16 amino acids.

The V gene is TRBV6-6, the J gene TRBJ1-3; no clear D. The CDR3 covers 13 residues. Trimming shortened V by 10 bases and J by 1 base, and 11 bases separated the two germline ends. CDR1 and CDR2 from the germline V gene are MNHNY and SVGAGI (reference sequence). CDR3 sequence (DNA): TGTGCCATCGCTGGGAGTTCTGGAAACACCATATATTTT. Translation: CAIAGSSGNTIYF.

This clone appeared once. The V gene is TRBV5-1, the J gene TRBJ2-3; D unclear. The V gene lost 1 base and the J gene lost 4 bases, with 10 bases spanning the gap. This CDR3 has 14 residues. Germline V lookup: CDR1 SGHRS, CDR2 YFSETQ. CDR3 DNA sequence: TGCGCCAGCAGCTTGCTACAGCGAGCAGATACGCAGTATTTT. Residues: CASSLLQRADTQYF.

The V gene is TRBV5-5, the J gene TRBJ2-7; D remains unclear. Germline CDR1 reads SGHKS; CDR2 reads YYEKEE (reference sequence). Between the trimmed V and J ends, which lost 5 bases and 0 bases, there was a span of 3 bases. This CDR3 has 11 amino acids. The CDR3 loop is CASSSSYEQYF. CDR3 coding DNA: TGTGCCAGCAGTTCCTCCTACGAGCAGTACTTC.

The rearrangement links TRBV24-1 to TRBJ1-3; D gene unclear. CDR1 is KGHDR and CDR2 is SFDVKD in the germline V gene. Trimming left V 0 bases short and J 6 bases short, with 8 bases between. This CDR3 is 14 amino acids long. The CDR3 protein is CATSDLWRANTIYF. The DNA for the CDR3 is TGTGCCACCAGTGATTTGTGGAGGGCAAACACCATATATTTT.

The chain joins TRBV5-1 to TRBJ1-4; D gene unclear. The CDR3 totals 14 residues. The V and J ends lost 3 bases and 5 bases respectively, with 11 bases between them. Per germline, CDR1 SGHRS and CDR2 YFSETQ. The CDR3 coding sequence is TGCGCCAGCAGCTCCGGGTCCCTAAATGAAAAACTGTTTTTT. This encodes CASSSGSLNEKLFF. Full variable domain (missing parts from reference TRBV5-1 and TRBJ1-4): KAGVTQTPRYLIKTRGQQVTLSCSPISGHRSVSWYQQTPGQGLQFLFEYFSETQRNKGNFPGRFSGRQFSNSRSEMNVSTLELGDSALYLCASSSGSLNEKLFFGSGTQLSVL.

This clone was seen a single time. The chain uses TRBV19 and TRBJ2-3; 12 bases map to TRBD2. V shed 10 bases and J 7 bases; nucleotides not matched to a gene: 18. CDR3 length: 17 residues. The germline gives CDR1 LNHDA, CDR2 SQIVND (reference sequence). The CDR3 bases are TGTGCCACCCTCTTCCGGGTCCAGACTAGCGGGAGACATACGCAGTATTTT. Translated: CATLFRVQTSGRHTQYF.

The chain couples TRBV5-1 to TRBJ2-3; D is perhaps TRBD2 (6 bases). This CDR3 region has 15 residues. Germline CDR1 reads SGHRS; CDR2 reads YFSETQ. Trimming left V 1 base short and J 0 bases short, with 9 bases between. Here the CDR3 DNA reads TGCGCCAGCAGCTTGATGGGGGGTAGCACAGATACGCAGTATTTT. Its translation: CASSLMGGSTDTQYF.

The rearrangement joins TRBV3-1 (or the pseudogene TRBV3-2) to TRBJ1-1, with TRBD1 identical over 7 bases. This CDR3 spans 15 amino acids. The V and J ends lost 1 base and 1 base, in that order; junction bases with no gene match: 3. Looked up from germline, CDR1 is LGHDT and CDR2 is YNNKEL (reference sequence). The CDR3 region has the DNA TGTGCCAGCAGCCAAGTAGGACAGGCGAACACTGAAGCTTTCTTT. Translating gives CASSQVGQANTEAFF.